What follows are 27 T cell receptor beta chains derived from one specimen sequenced in a study of cytomegalovirus exposure and HLA in healthy donors. In the PCR, 60 Vbeta and 13 Jbeta primers were used. Profiled with immunoSEQ multiplex PCR; TCRdb holds only in-frame clones, not every one. The profile covers fewer than 200,000 clones, with 70% to 80% appearing a single time and about 1.3% taken by the ten largest. The specimen was PBMCs. Receptor source: a young man in good health and CMV-seronegative.

V gene TRBV25-1 combines with J gene TRBJ2-2; TRBD1 aligns across 8 bases. The CDR3 consists of 16 residues. V shed 6 bases and J 5 bases; nucleotides not matched to a gene: 11. CDR1 and CDR2 from the germline V gene are MGHDK and SYGVNS. The CDR3, as DNA: TGTGCCAGCAGCCGAGAGACAGGGGAGAGAACCGGGGAGCTGTTTTTT. As protein: CASSRETGERTGELFF.

This CDR3 reads CASSLYQGGTYEQYF. The CDR3 DNA reads as TGTGCCAGCAGTTTATACCAGGGCGGCACCTACGAGCAGTACTTC. The chain joins TRBV27 to TRBJ2-7, with a weak D call TRBD1 (5 bases). This CDR3 is 15 amino acids long. The V gene lost 1 base and the J gene lost 2 bases, with 12 bases spanning the gap. Germline assignment: CDR1 MNHEY and CDR2 SMNVEV (reference sequence).

CDR3 protein: CASSVMGGLADTQYF. The CDR3 nucleotides are TGTGCCAGCAGTGTAATGGGGGGACTAGCAGATACGCAGTATTTT. The chain uses TRBV2 and TRBJ2-3, with 8 bases identical to TRBD2. Germline lookup yields CDR1 SNHLY and CDR2 FYNNEI. V trimming: 4 bases; J trimming: 4 bases; junction bases outside the gene matches: 7. This CDR3 is 15 amino acids long.

This clone occurred a few times. V is TRBV5-4 and J is TRBJ1-2; the match to TRBD1 covers 7 bases. This CDR3 has 17 residues. The trim removed 3 bases at V and 4 bases at J, leaving 15 bases unmatched. CDR1 and CDR2 from the germline V gene are SGHNT and YYREEE (reference sequence). CDR3 protein: CASSSVGREQGFYGYTF. In DNA form, the CDR3 reads TGTGCCAGCAGCTCTGTGGGGCGGGAACAGGGGTTCTATGGCTACACCTTC.

This chain links TRBV25-1 with TRBJ2-2; TRBD2 matches at 7 bases. The CDR3 has 16 residues. CDR1 is MGHDK, CDR2 SYGVNS, per germline. V trimming: 2 bases; J trimming: 1 base; junction bases outside the gene matches: 4. CDR3 in amino acids: CASSEKGGGNTGELFF. Here the CDR3 DNA reads TGTGCCAGCAGTGAAAAGGGCGGGGGGAACACCGGGGAGCTGTTTTTT. The complete variable domain, with remaining parts taken from reference TRBV25-1 and TRBJ2-2, reads EADIYQTPRYLVIGTGKKITLECSQTMGHDKMYWYQQDPGMELHLIHYSYGVNSTEKGDLSSESTVSRIRTEHFPLTLESARPSHTSQYLCASSEKGGGNTGELFFGEGSRLTVL.

The V and J genes are TRBV28 and TRBJ1-5; tentative D call: TRBD1 (5 bases). CDR1 is MDHEN, CDR2 SYDVKM, per germline. This CDR3 has 15 amino acids. The V and J ends lost 6 bases and 3 bases respectively, with 15 bases between them. DNA of the CDR3: TGTGCCAGCAGACGGAGGGACGGTTCCAATCAGCCCCAGCATTTT. It codes for CASRRRDGSNQPQHF.

This clone was counted a few times. The V gene is TRBV30, the J gene TRBJ2-2; 12 nucleotides line up with TRBD1. With V trimmed by 4 bases and J by 7 bases, 13 bases remained unmatched. Germline V CDR1 and CDR2: GTSNPN, SVGIG (reference sequence). The CDR3 spans 17 residues. This CDR3 is CAWIALGTGGVNGELFF. In DNA, the CDR3 is TGTGCCTGGATCGCCCTAGGGACAGGGGGCGTAAACGGGGAGCTGTTTTTT.

The chain couples TRBV30 to TRBJ1-5; D is ambiguous. CDR3 length: 15 amino acids. Germline CDR1 and CDR2: GTSNPN and SVGIG (reference sequence). V lost 0 bases, J lost 2 bases, and 11 bases lay in between. CDR3: CAWSVSLSGNQPQHF. The CDR3 DNA follows: TGTGCCTGGAGTGTATCTTTGTCAGGCAATCAGCCCCAGCATTTT. The whole variable domain, remainder taken from reference TRBV30 and TRBJ1-5, is SQTIHQWPATLVQPVGSPLSLECTVEGTSNPNLYWYRQAAGRGLQLLFYSVGIGQISSEVPQNLSASRPQDRQFILSSKKLLLSDSGFYLCAWSVSLSGNQPQHFGDGTRLSIL.

This clone was seen a handful of times. V and J are TRBV7-9 and TRBJ2-5; TRBD1 agrees at 7 bases. Germline CDR1 is SEHNR and CDR2 is FQNEAQ (reference sequence). The CDR3 is 15 amino acids. The J segment lost 1 base and the V segment lost 5 bases, leaving 7 bases of the junction unmatched. Here the CDR3 DNA reads TGTGCCAGCAGCCAGACAGGGTTGAGCCAAGAGACCCAGTACTTC. It yields the protein CASSQTGLSQETQYF.

The rearrangement joins TRBV5-1 to TRBJ2-5; TRBD2 aligns across 12 bases. Per the germline V gene, CDR1 is SGHRS and CDR2 is YFSETQ. This CDR3 contains 16 residues. Germline trimming cut 4 bases from V and 1 base from J; bases unmatched to any gene: 5. The CDR3 loop reads CASSIGLAGIQETQYF. Here the CDR3 DNA reads TGCGCCAGCAGCATAGGACTAGCGGGGATCCAAGAGACCCAGTACTTC.

This clone was counted a few times. The rearrangement links TRBV6-1 to TRBJ1-3; 8 nucleotides agree with TRBD1. The CDR3 runs to 15 residues. CDR1 MNHNS and CDR2 SASEGT come from the germline V gene. V trimming: 5 bases; J trimming: 1 base; junction bases outside the gene matches: 4. CDR3 in amino acids: CASSPRQGSGNTIYF. Written as DNA, the CDR3 is TGTGCCAGCAGTCCCCGACAGGGGTCTGGAAACACCATATATTTT.

This chain joins TRBV11-2 and TRBJ2-1, with 9 bases that match TRBD2. From germline, CDR1 is SGHAT and CDR2 FQNNGV. J gave up 3 bases and V 5 bases, and 11 bases lay outside the gene matches. The CDR3 spans 17 residues. As DNA, the CDR3 is TGTGCCAGCAGCCCTTTGGCGGCGGGAGGGGGCTACAATGAGCAGTTCTTC. It encodes CASSPLAAGGGYNEQFF.

The chain carries TRBV6-6 and TRBJ1-2, with 8 bases matching TRBD1. The CDR3 consists of 15 residues. Germline CDR1 reads MNHNY; CDR2 reads SVGAGI (reference sequence). V lost 2 bases and J lost 5; bases outside the gene matches: 7. The CDR3, as DNA: TGTGCCAGCAGTTACCCGGGACAGGAAGGTTATGGCTACACCTTC. Residues: CASSYPGQEGYGYTF.

The chain is built from TRBV7-2 and TRBJ1-1; 7 positions agree with TRBD1. The germline gives CDR1 SGHTA, CDR2 FQGNSA. V shed 4 bases and J 5 bases; nucleotides not matched to a gene: 4. The CDR3 extends over 13 amino acids. The CDR3 protein is CASSSQTGTEAFF. CDR3 bases: TGTGCCAGCAGCTCCCAGACAGGGACTGAAGCTTTCTTT.

The J gene is TRBJ2-2, the V gene TRBV6-6; D not certain. Between the trimmed V and J ends, which lost 6 bases and 7 bases, there was a span of 9 bases. Germline V gives CDR1 MNHNY, CDR2 SVGAGI (reference sequence). This CDR3 is 12 amino acids long. The CDR3 DNA is TGTGCCAGCAGCCCCCTTTTCGGGGAGCTGTTTTTT. Its protein product is CASSPLFGELFF.

The chain combines TRBV6-6 with TRBJ2-1; D not certain. Germline CDR1 MNHNY, CDR2 SVGAGI (reference sequence). The CDR3 runs to 13 residues. Trimming removed 2 bases from V and 9 bases from J, with 11 bases in between. CDR3 nucleotide sequence: TGTGCCAGCAGTTACGGAGCATCCGGTGAGCAGTTCTTC. Protein sequence: CASSYGASGEQFF.

This chain joins TRBV7-2 and TRBJ1-3; D might be TRBD1 (6 bases). The germline gives CDR1 SGHTA, CDR2 FQGNSA. The CDR3 totals 14 residues. The ends were cut back, 5 bases at V and 0 bases at J, with 8 bases in the middle. CDR3 residues: CASSADSSGNTIYF. CDR3 coding DNA: TGTGCCAGCAGCGCGGACAGCTCTGGAAACACCATATATTTT.

This clone has only a few counts. In nucleotides, the CDR3 is TGCGCCAGCAGCCAAAACGTGGACAGAAACTACTACGAGCAGTACTTC. This translates into CASSQNVDRNYYEQYF. The chain couples TRBV4-3 to TRBJ2-7; a weak D match, TRBD1 (6 bases). The CDR3 extends over 16 amino acids. CDR1 and CDR2 (germline): LGHNA, YSLEER. Trimming shortened V by 2 bases and J by 3 bases, and 17 bases separated the two germline ends.

J is TRBJ1-1 and V is TRBV28; D is undetermined. The CDR3 is made up of 11 amino acids. Germline CDR1 MDHEN, CDR2 SYDVKM. Trimming stripped 2 bases from V and 7 bases from J, with 5 bases between. In DNA form, the CDR3 reads TGTGCCAGCAGTTTACGGTATGAAGCTTTCTTT. Residues: CASSLRYEAFF. The variable domain in full, with the rest retrieved from reference TRBV28 and TRBJ1-1, is DVKVTQSSRYLVKRTGEKVFLECVQDMDHENMFWYRQDPGLGLRLIYFSYDVKMKEKGDIPEGYSVSREKKERFSLILESASTNQTSMYLCASSLRYEAFFGQGTRLTVV.

The rearrangement uses TRBV6-5 and TRBJ1-6; possible D gene TRBD1, 6 bases. The CDR3 is made up of 14 amino acids. V gave up 11 bases and J gave up 10 bases, with 21 bases separating them. Germline loops: CDR1 MNHEY, CDR2 SVGAGI. The CDR3 DNA reads as TGTGCCTCCTATGGGGGGGCTGGCCGGTCACCCCTCCACTTT. Translation: CASYGGAGRSPLHF.

The chain joins TRBV7-2 to TRBJ2-3, with a possible D match to TRBD2 (7 bases). CDR1 is SGHTA and CDR2 is FQGNSA in the germline V gene. The length of the CDR3 is 14 residues. Trimming pared 7 bases from V and 5 bases from J, leaving 16 bases between. The CDR3 coding sequence is TGTGCCAGCACCTGGGGGGGGCCCAGAGATACGCAGTATTTT. Translating gives CASTWGGPRDTQYF.

This CDR3 is CASSSGTGGFYEQYF. CDR3 coding DNA: TGTGCCAGCAGTTCCGGGACAGGGGGTTTTTACGAGCAGTACTTC. The rearrangement uses TRBV27 and TRBJ2-7; TRBD1 matches at 11 bases. Trimming took 4 bases from V and 4 from J; bases not matched to a gene: 6. There are 15 residues in the CDR3. Per the germline V gene, CDR1 is MNHEY and CDR2 is SMNVEV (reference sequence).

The V and J genes are TRBV25-1 and TRBJ1-2, with D unresolved. Germline values: CDR1 MGHDK, CDR2 SYGVNS. The CDR3 loop spans 11 amino acids. V shed 5 bases and J shed 2 bases, with 3 bases lying between them. CDR3 sequence: CASSQNYGYTF. The CDR3 DNA reads as TGTGCCAGCAGTCAGAACTATGGCTACACCTTC.

CDR3 DNA: TGTGCCAGCAGCTCATCCGCGAGACAGGGGGTTTTCAGAAATTCACCCCTCCACTTT. Encoded protein: CASSSSARQGVFRNSPLHF. The chain has TRBV9 and TRBJ1-6, with 9 positions matching TRBD1. Looked up from germline, CDR1 is SGDLS and CDR2 is YYNGEE. CDR3 length equals 19 residues. With V trimmed by 4 bases and J by 7 bases, 18 bases remained unmatched. Based on the CDR3 plus reference TRBV9 and TRBJ1-6, the full variable domain is DSGVTQTPKHLITATGQRVTLRCSPRSGDLSVYWYQQSLDQGLQFLIQYYNGEERAKGNILERFSAQQFPDLHSELNLSSLELGDSALYFCASSSSARQGVFRNSPLHFGNGTRLTVT.

The V gene is TRBV30, the J gene TRBJ1-5; D is unclear. Germline V gives CDR1 GTSNPN, CDR2 SVGIG (reference sequence). The V end lost 5 bases, the J end lost 3 bases, and 17 bases lay between the germline ends. CDR3 length equals 15 residues. Here the CDR3 reads CAWSTGSSHNQPQHF. In nucleotides, the CDR3 is TGTGCCTGGTCCACGGGTTCCAGCCACAATCAGCCCCAGCATTTT.

The chain combines TRBV6-6 with TRBJ2-1; 8 bases align to TRBD2. Germline lookup yields CDR1 MNHNY and CDR2 SVGAGI (reference sequence). The CDR3 covers 16 residues. The V gene end was trimmed by 6 bases and the J gene end by 6 bases; junction bases not matched to a gene: 13. In DNA, the CDR3 is TGTGCCAGCAGCCCGGAGGGGACTAGGCCGGCCAATGAGCAGTTCTTC. Translating it yields CASSPEGTRPANEQFF.

V gene TRBV4-1 combines with J gene TRBJ1-5; 8 bases map to TRBD1. The CDR3 is 16 residues long. With 2 bases clipped from V and 5 bases from J, the junction kept 8 bases outside the gene matches. Germline CDR1 MGHRA, CDR2 YSYEKL. The CDR3 region is CASSQPTQGAYQPQHF. The CDR3 DNA reads TGCGCCAGCAGCCAACCCACCCAGGGGGCTTATCAGCCCCAGCATTTT.